This T cell receptor beta chain was retrieved from a study of identical twins. This clonotype was counted at least ten times. V was pared by 0 bases and J by 5 bases, with 29 bases between. The germline V gene has CDR1 LGHNA and CDR2 YNFKEQ. This CDR3 contains 21 residues. MiXCR was run by TCRdb on the 5' RACE reads, yielding one entry per CDR3 protein. This sample carries just under 650,000 distinct CDR3 sequences, 7.1% of them seen once, and the ten largest clones take less than 2%. A further study also used this sample, focusing on yellow fever vaccine responses in identical twins.

The chain employs TRBV4-2 and TRBJ1-3, with a tentative D call TRBD1 (5 bases). The TCR comes from a woman under 30 in good health. The sequenced sample consisted of PBMCs. The CDR3 loop reads CASSQELPGTEVLASRNTIYF. The CDR3 coding sequence is TGTGCCAGCAGCCAAGAGCTACCGGGGACGGAGGTCTTAGCGTCCCGAAACACCATATATTTT.